The clone carrying this T cell receptor (beta chain) has a single count. Its antigen is as yet unknown. These data come from a study of cytomegalovirus exposure and HLA in healthy donors. Overall study findings and caveats: The presence/absence work took it that sequencing depth was about the same across donors. Later analysis identified about 17,000 TCR beta sequences associated with HLA alleles, using a false discovery rate threshold of 0.05.

The germline V and J ends were trimmed by 4 bases and 3 bases, with 8 bases remaining between them. CDR3 length: 13 amino acids. Donors consisted of healthy bone marrow donors. Researchers ran the PCR with 60 Vbeta and 13 Jbeta primers. Generated by immunoSEQ multiplex PCR, the TCRdb table keeps only in-frame clones and is missing some. The sample lists 150,000 to 200,000 clones; about 80% were seen once. The TCR originated in a young woman in good health and CMV-seronegative. The sample consisted of PBMCs. The chain is built from TRBV5-3 and TRBJ1-5; D ambiguous. TRBV5-3 is flagged as an ORF with uncertain function. The CDR3 is CARSPGPNQPQHF. CDR3 coding DNA: TGTGCCAGAAGCCCCGGTCCCAATCAGCCCCAGCATTTT.